Below are 13 T cell receptor beta chains sequenced from a single sample in a study of tumor-infiltrating lymphocytes in primary liver carcinoma. TCR beta cDNA was made from roughly 500 ng total RNA with a constant-region primer. Slightly modified ARM-PCR, run as three nested multiplex PCR rounds, produced the TCR beta libraries. The first two PCR rounds used TRBV1-TRBV30 forward primers with a C-beta reverse primer, about 10 cycles each. A single record per CDR3 protein comes from TCRdb applying MiXCR to the multiplex PCR reads. The sample has more than 60,000 distinct CDR3 sequences, more than 60% seen once. Unsorted bulk tissue (about 20-32 mg) underwent RNA and DNA co-extraction. Sequencing was done on a sample of liver tumor tissue from sampling region 4. The subset is: tumor region T4, right-lateral pole. Source of these receptors: a man in his forties with primary liver carcinoma and hepatitis B virus infection.

Comments on this clonotype: Germline is not matched at one junction end, which may reflect a read error. The chain has TRBV12-3 or TRBV12-4 and TRBJ2-1; a possible D gene is TRBD2 (6 bases). The CDR3 length is 13 residues. This CDR3 reads CASSWRADNKQFF. DNA of the CDR3: TGTGCCAGCAGCTGGAGGGCAGACAATAAGCAGTTCTTC.

This clonotype was counted many times. This rearrangement joins TRBV19 to TRBJ1-2; D is unresolved. Germline V CDR1 and CDR2: LNHDA, SQIVND (reference sequence). The V gene lost 5 bases and the J gene lost 0 bases, with 16 bases spanning the gap. This CDR3 contains 16 residues. The CDR3 sequence: CASSLRTLRSNYGYTF. Written as DNA, the CDR3 is TGTGCCAGTAGTTTACGGACCCTTCGGTCTAACTATGGCTACACCTTC.

Turning to this clonotype: The junction and the germline gene differ at one end; a read error may be behind it. The chain has TRBV6-6 and TRBJ2-3; no definite D call. Germline-derived CDR1 and CDR2 are MNHNY and SVGAGI (reference sequence). The CDR3 sequence is 13 residues long. This CDR3 reads CASSSPGGDTQYF. The CDR3 DNA reads as TGTGCTAGCAGTTCCCCCGGCGGCGATACGCAGTATTTT.

On this clonotype: One junction end does not reproduce the germline sequence, and a read error may be involved. The J gene is TRBJ2-6, the V gene TRBV4-2; D assignment may be TRBD1 or TRBD2 (5 bases each). The CDR3 runs 19 residues. Per germline, CDR1 LGHNA and CDR2 YNFKEQ. The CDR3 DNA reads as TGTGCCATCAGCCAAGAGTGGGCGACTGCCATCTCCGGGGCCAACGTCCTGACCTTC. Encoded protein: CAISQEWATAISGANVLTF.

For this clonotype: This sequence may be a read error, since a much larger clone differs from it by one base. The chain employs TRBV6-1 and TRBJ2-2; D may be TRBD1 or TRBD2 (5 bases each). The CDR3 runs 14 residues. Trimming took off 8 bases at V and 5 bases at J, with 15 bases between the two ends. Germline CDR1 reads MNHNS; CDR2 reads SASEGT. The CDR3 DNA is TGTGCCAGCTCGACAGAGGGGAAGACCGGGGAGCTGTTTTTT. It encodes CASSTEGKTGELFF.

This clonotype is categorized as medium-sized. The chain recombines TRBV11-2 with TRBJ2-5, with 8 bases aligning to TRBD1. The CDR3 length is 15 residues. Germline V gene sequence: CDR1 SGHAT, CDR2 FQNNGV. The V and J ends lost 5 bases and 3 bases, in that order; junction bases with no gene match: 8. CDR3 sequence: CASSTPETGEETQYF. In DNA, the CDR3 is TGTGCCAGCAGCACCCCAGAGACAGGGGAAGAGACCCAGTACTTC.

This clonotype showed up many times. V usage is TRBV30 and J usage is TRBJ2-2; D gene ambiguous. Looked up from germline, CDR1 is GTSNPN and CDR2 is SVGIG (reference sequence). The V and J ends lost 3 bases and 6 bases respectively, with 11 bases between them. The CDR3 runs 13 residues. The chain's CDR3 is CAWSKNLAGELFF. DNA for the CDR3: TGTGCCTGGAGCAAGAACCTAGCCGGGGAGCTGTTTTTT.

Details on this clonotype: A read error may explain this, as a much larger clone is one base away. CDR3 DNA: TGTGCCAGCAGGGAATTGGATAGCGGGAGTAATGAGCAGTTCTTC. This encodes CASRELDSGSNEQFF. The chain carries TRBV25-1 and TRBJ2-1; 9 bases line up with TRBD2. CDR1 is MGHDK, CDR2 SYGVNS, per germline. CDR3 size: 15 residues.

Comment on this clonotype: An end of the junction differs from the germline gene, which may be a read error. V is TRBV11-2 and J is TRBJ2-2, with 10 positions matching TRBD2. Germline V gene data show CDR1 as SGHAT and CDR2 as FQNNGV. The CDR3 totals 17 residues. The CDR3 DNA reads TGTGCCAGCAGCGGAGGACTAGCGGACCGGAACGCCGGGGAGCTATTTTTT. Translated: CASSGGLADRNAGELFF.

A note on this clonotype: An end of the junction does not agree with germline; a read error may underlie this. J is TRBJ2-1 and V is TRBV29-1; TRBD1 agrees at 7 bases. The CDR3 covers 13 residues. CDR1 is SQVTM, CDR2 ANQGSEA, per germline. In nucleotides, the CDR3 is TGCAGCGTCGAAGGGACAGACCAATATGAGCAGTTCTTC. Translating it yields CSVEGTDQYEQFF.

A remark on this clonotype: One end of the junction does not line up with germline, which may come from a read error. V and J are TRBV5-1 and TRBJ1-1, with 10 bases identical to TRBD1. CDR1 SGHRS and CDR2 YFSETQ come from the germline V gene. The CDR3 covers 17 residues. Here the CDR3 DNA reads TGCGCCAGCAGTCATAAGACAGGGGGCGGAGGTAACATTGAAGCTTTCTTT. Its protein product is CASSHKTGGGGNIEAFF.

A note on this clonotype: The germline gene is not matched at one end of the junction; a read error may be the cause. V gene TRBV11-2 combines with J gene TRBJ2-7; D possibly corresponds to TRBD1 (6 bases). From germline, CDR1 is SGHAT and CDR2 FQNNGV. The CDR3 has 17 residues. Written as DNA, the CDR3 is TGTGCCAGCAGCTTAGACTTCGGGACACCCAGCTCCTATGTGCAGAACTTC. It encodes CASSLDFGTPSSYVQNF.

The chain links TRBV4-1 to TRBJ1-6; perhaps TRBD1 as D (6 bases). The CDR3 covers 15 residues. Between the trimmed V and J ends, which lost 1 base and 7 bases, there was a span of 11 bases. Germline assignment: CDR1 MGHRA and CDR2 YSYEKL. CDR3 sequence (DNA): TGCGCCAGCAGCCAAGTTCAGGGGTGGAATTCACCCCTCCACTTT. It codes for CASSQVQGWNSPLHF.